One and the same sample provided the 5 T cell receptor beta chains below, sequenced in a study of blood T cells in healthy people across ages. With a J-beta primer mix and a sample-barcoded 5' primer, a second PCR ran roughly 6 to 12 cycles. TCRdb recomputed calls from the 5' RACE reads with MiXCR, one row per CDR3 protein. The sample holds fewer than 1.5 million distinct CDR3 sequences; roughly 40% are singletons and the top ten take 7.9%. Sequenced sample: blood. The receptors stem from a woman under 30 in good health.

This clonotype has a single count. The chain is built from TRBV15 and TRBJ2-3; no definite D call. V lost 8 bases, J lost 2 bases, and 14 bases lay in between. Germline assignment: CDR1 LNHNV and CDR2 YYDKDF (reference sequence). This CDR3 has 14 residues. This CDR3 is CATRKEETTDTQYF. CDR3 coding DNA: TGTGCCACCCGCAAAGAGGAGACCACAGATACGCAGTATTTT.

V gene TRBV27 combines with J gene TRBJ2-2; 11 bases fit TRBD2. The CDR3 is 16 residues long. J gave up 6 bases and V 2 bases, and 5 bases lay outside the gene matches. In germline, CDR1 is MNHEY, CDR2 SMNVEV (reference sequence). CDR3 in amino acids: CASSLIAGGSAGELFF. DNA for the CDR3: TGTGCCAGCAGTTTAATAGCGGGAGGGAGCGCCGGGGAGCTGTTTTTT.

Concerning this clonotype itself: This likely reflects a read error, since a far larger clone is one base away. This chain links TRBV18 with TRBJ2-3, with a tentative D call TRBD2 (6 bases). This CDR3 region has 14 residues. Germline V gives CDR1 KGHSH, CDR2 LQKENI. CDR3 region: CASSPGLGTGTQYF. DNA for the CDR3: TGTGCCAGCTCACCGGGACTTGGCACAGGTACGCAGTATTTT. The whole variable domain, filled in from reference TRBV18 and TRBJ2-3, reads NAGVMQNPRHLVRRRGQEARLRCSPMKGHSHVYWYRQLPEEGLKFMVYLQKENIIDESGMPKERFSAEFPKEGPSILRIQQVVRGDSAAYFCASSPGLGTGTQYFGPGTRLTVL.

The V gene is TRBV3-1, the J gene TRBJ1-3; D is unclear. Germline V lookup: CDR1 LGHDT, CDR2 YNNKEL (reference sequence). CDR3 length: 14 amino acids. V lost 4 bases and J lost 4, with 11 bases in between. CDR3 in amino acids: CASSPRESGNTIYF. DNA of the CDR3: TGTGCCAGCAGCCCGAGGGAGTCCGGAAACACCATATATTTT. Supplemented by reference TRBV3-1 and TRBJ1-3, the full variable domain reads DTAVSQTPKYLVTQMGNDKSIKCEQNLGHDTMYWYKQDSKKFLKIMFSYNNKELIINETVPNRFSPKSPDKAHLNLHINSLELGDSAVYFCASSPRESGNTIYFGEGSWLTVV.

This chain connects TRBV7-9 to TRBJ2-3, with 7 bases lining up with TRBD1. CDR3 length: 16 residues. Trimming took 5 bases from V and 4 from J; bases not matched to a gene: 12. The germline CDR1 and CDR2 sequences are SEHNR and FQNEAQ (reference sequence). The CDR3 loop is CASSEPSRGPPDTQYF. In DNA form, the CDR3 reads TGTGCCAGCAGCGAGCCGTCGAGGGGGCCGCCAGATACGCAGTATTTT.